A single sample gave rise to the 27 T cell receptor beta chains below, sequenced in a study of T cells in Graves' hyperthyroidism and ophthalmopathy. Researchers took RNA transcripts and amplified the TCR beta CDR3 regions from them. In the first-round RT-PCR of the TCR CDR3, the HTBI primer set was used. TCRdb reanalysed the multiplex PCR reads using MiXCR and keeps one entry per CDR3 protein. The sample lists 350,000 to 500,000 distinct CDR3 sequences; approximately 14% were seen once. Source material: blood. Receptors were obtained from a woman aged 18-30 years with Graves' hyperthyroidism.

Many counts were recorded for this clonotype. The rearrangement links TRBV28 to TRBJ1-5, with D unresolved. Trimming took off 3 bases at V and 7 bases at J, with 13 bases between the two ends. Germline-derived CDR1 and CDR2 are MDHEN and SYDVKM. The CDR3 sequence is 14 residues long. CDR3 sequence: CASSFVTLGQPQHF. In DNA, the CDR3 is TGTGCCAGCAGTTTTGTGACCTTGGGCCAGCCCCAGCATTTT.

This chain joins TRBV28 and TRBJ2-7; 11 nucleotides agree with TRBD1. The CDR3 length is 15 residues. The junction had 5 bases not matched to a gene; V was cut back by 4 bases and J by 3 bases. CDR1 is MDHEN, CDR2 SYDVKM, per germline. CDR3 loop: CASSWGQGEDYEQYF. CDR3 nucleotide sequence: TGTGCCAGCAGTTGGGGACAGGGGGAGGACTACGAGCAGTACTTC.

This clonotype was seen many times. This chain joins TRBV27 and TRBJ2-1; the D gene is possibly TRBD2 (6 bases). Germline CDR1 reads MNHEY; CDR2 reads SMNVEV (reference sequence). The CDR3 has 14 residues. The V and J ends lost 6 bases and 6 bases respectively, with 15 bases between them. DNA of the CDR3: TGTGCCAGCAGACTAGTAGAGGGACTCAATGAGCAGTTCTTC. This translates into CASRLVEGLNEQFF.

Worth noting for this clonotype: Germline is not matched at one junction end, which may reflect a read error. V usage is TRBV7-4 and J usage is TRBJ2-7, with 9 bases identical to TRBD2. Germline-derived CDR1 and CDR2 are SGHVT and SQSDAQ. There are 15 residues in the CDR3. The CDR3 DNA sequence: TGTGTCAGCAGCGTAGATGAAGCGGGAGGTCACGAGCAGTACTTC. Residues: CVSSVDEAGGHEQYF.

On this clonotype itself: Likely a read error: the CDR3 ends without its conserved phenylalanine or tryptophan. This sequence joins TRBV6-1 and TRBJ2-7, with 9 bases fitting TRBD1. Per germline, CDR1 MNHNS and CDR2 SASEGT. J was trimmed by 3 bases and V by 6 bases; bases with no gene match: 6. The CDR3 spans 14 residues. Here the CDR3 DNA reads TGTGCCAGCAGGGAGGGACAGGGACTCTACGAGCAGTACCTC. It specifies CASREGQGLYEQYL.

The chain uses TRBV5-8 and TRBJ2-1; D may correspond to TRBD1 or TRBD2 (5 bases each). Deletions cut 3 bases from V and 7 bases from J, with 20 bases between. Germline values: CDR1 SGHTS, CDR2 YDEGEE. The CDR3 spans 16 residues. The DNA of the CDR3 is TGTGCCAGCAGCTGGGGCCGGGACCCCCTTAGGAATGAGCAGTTCTTC. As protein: CASSWGRDPLRNEQFF.

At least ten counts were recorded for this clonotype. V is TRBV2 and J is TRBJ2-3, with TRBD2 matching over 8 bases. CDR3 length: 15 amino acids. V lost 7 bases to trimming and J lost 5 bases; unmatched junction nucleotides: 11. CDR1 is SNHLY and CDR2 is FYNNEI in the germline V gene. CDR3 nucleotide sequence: TGTGCCAGCACCGAGTTAAGCGGGAGTGTAGATACGCAGTATTTT. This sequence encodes CASTELSGSVDTQYF.

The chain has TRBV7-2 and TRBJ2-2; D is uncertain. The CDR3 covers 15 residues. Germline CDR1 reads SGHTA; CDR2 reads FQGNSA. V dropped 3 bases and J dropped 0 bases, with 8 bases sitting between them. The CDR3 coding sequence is TGTGCCAGCAGCTTTGAGACAACGAACACCGGGGAGCTGTTTTTT. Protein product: CASSFETTNTGELFF.

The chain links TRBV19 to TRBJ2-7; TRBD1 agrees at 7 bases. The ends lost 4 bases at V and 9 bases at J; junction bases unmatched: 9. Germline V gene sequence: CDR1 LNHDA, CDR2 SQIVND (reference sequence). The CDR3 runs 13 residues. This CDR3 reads CASSTTRRDRQYF. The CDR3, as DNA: TGTGCCAGTAGTACAACCCGCCGGGACAGGCAGTACTTC.

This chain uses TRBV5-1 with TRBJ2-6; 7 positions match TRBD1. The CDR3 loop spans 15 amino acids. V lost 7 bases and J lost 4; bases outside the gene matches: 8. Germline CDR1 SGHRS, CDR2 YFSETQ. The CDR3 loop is CASGIKGAGANVLTF. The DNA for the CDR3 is TGCGCCAGCGGCATAAAGGGGGCCGGGGCCAACGTCCTGACTTTC. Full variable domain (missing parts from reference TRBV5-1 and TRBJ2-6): KAGVTQTPRYLIKTRGQQVTLSCSPISGHRSVSWYQQTPGQGLQFLFEYFSETQRNKGNFPGRFSGRQFSNSRSEMNVSTLELGDSALYLCASGIKGAGANVLTFGAGSRLTVL.

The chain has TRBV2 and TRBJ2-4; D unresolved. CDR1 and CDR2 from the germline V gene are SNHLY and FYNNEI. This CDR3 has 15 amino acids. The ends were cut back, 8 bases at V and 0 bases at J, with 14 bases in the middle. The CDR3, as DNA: TGTGCCAGCTCATCCTCCACTATAGCCAAAAACATTCAGTACTTC. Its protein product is CASSSSTIAKNIQYF.

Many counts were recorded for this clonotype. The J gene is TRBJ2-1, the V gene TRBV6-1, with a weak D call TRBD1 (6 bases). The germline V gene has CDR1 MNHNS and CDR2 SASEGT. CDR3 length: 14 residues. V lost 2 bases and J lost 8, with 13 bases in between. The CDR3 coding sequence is TGTGCCAGCAGTGAATGGGGGCGCAGTTATGAGCAGTTCTTC. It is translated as CASSEWGRSYEQFF.

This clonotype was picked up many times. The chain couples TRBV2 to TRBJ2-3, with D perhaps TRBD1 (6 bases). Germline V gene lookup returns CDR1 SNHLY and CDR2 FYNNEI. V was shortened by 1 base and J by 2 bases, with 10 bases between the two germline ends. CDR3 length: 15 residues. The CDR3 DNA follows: TGTGCCAGCAGTGAAGGCAGGGGATTCACAGATACGCAGTATTTT. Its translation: CASSEGRGFTDTQYF.

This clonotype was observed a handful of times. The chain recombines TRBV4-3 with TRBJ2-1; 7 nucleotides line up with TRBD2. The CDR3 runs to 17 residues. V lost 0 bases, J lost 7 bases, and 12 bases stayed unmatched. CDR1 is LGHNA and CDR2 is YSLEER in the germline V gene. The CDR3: CASSQDIRSGSGNEQFF. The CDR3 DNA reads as TGCGCCAGCAGCCAAGACATACGGAGCGGTAGCGGGAATGAGCAGTTCTTC.

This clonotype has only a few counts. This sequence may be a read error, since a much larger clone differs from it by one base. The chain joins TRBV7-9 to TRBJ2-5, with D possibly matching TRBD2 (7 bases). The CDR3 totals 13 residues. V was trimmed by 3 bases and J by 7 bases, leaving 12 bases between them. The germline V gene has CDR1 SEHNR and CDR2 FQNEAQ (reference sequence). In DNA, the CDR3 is TGTGCCAGCAGCTTTACAGGGAGGGGGACCCAGTACTTC. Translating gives CASSFTGRGTQYF.

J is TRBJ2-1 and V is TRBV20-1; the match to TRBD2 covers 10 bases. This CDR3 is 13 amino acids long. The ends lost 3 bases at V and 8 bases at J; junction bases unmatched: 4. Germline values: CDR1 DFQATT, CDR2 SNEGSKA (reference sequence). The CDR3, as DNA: TGCAGTGCTAGGGGGACTAGCGTGTATGAGCAGTTCTTC. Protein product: CSARGTSVYEQFF.

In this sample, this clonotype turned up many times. Written as DNA, the CDR3 is TGTGCCAGCAGTGAATTCGGGAGGGGCACAGATACGCAGTATTTT. Translated, it gives CASSEFGRGTDTQYF. The chain uses TRBV2 and TRBJ2-3; 8 bases align to TRBD2. V was clipped by 2 bases and J by 1 base; unmatched bases: 2. This CDR3 has 15 residues. Germline values: CDR1 SNHLY, CDR2 FYNNEI.

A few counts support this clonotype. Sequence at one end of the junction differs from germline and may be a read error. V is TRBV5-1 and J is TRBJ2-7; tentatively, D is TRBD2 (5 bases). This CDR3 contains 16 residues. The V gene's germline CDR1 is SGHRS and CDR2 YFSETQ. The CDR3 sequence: CASSLDPLRASYEQHF. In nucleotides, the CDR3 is TGCGCCAGCAGCTTGGACCCGTTGCGGGCGTCCTACGAGCAGCACTTC.

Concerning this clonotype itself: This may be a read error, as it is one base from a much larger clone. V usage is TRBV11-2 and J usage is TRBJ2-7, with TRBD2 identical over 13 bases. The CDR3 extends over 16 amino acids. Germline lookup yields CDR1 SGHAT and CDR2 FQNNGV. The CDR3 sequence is CVSSAGLAGFLYEQYF. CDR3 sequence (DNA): TGTGTCAGCAGCGCGGGACTAGCGGGGTTTCTCTACGAGCAGTACTTC.

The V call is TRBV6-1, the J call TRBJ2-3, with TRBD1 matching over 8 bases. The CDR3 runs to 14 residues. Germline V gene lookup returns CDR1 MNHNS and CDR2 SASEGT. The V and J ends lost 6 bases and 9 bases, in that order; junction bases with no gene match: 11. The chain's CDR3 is CASRMDRVVGTQYF. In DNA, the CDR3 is TGTGCCAGCAGGATGGACAGGGTAGTAGGAACGCAGTATTTT.

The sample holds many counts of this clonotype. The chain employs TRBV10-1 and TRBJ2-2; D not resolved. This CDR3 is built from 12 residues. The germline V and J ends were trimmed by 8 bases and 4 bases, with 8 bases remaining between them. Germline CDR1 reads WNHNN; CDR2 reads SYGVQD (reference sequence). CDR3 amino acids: CASGEGTGELFF. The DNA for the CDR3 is TGCGCCAGCGGGGAAGGCACCGGGGAGCTGTTTTTT.

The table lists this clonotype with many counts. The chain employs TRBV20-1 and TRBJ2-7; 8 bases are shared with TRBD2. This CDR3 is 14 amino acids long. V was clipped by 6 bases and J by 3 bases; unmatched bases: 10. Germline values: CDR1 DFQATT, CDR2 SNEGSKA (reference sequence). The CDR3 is CSASRTSRLYEQYF. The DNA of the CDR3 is TGCAGTGCATCGCGGACTAGCCGCCTCTACGAGCAGTACTTC.

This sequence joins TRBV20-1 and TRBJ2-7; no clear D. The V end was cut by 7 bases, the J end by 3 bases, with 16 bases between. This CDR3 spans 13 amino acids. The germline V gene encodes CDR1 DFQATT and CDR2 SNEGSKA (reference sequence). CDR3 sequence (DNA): TGCAGTGGGTCCTCGAGCATTAACTACGAGCAGTACTTC. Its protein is CSGSSSINYEQYF.

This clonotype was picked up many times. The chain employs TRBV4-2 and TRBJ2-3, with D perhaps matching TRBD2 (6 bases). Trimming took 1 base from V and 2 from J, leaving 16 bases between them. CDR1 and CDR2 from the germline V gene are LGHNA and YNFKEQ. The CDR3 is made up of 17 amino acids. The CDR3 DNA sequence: TGTGCCAGCAGCCAAGCTTCGCGGGACCCCGCCACAGATACGCAGTATTTT. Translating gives CASSQASRDPATDTQYF.

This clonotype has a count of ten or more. DNA of the CDR3: TGTGCCAGCACGAACGACGGATCCTACGAGCAGTACTTC. This translates into CASTNDGSYEQYF. V and J are TRBV2 and TRBJ2-7; D gene unclear. V was clipped by 7 bases and J by 1 base, with 11 bases between them. Germline V gene lookup returns CDR1 SNHLY and CDR2 FYNNEI. The CDR3 has 13 residues.

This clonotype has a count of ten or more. The CDR3 nucleotides read TGTGCCACGGGATGGACTAGCGGGATGACAGATACGCAGTATTTT. Translation: CATGWTSGMTDTQYF. J is TRBJ2-3 and V is TRBV10-3, with TRBD2 matching over 12 bases. Germline V gene data show CDR1 as ENHRY and CDR2 as SYGVKD. With 10 bases clipped from V and 3 bases from J, the junction kept 8 bases outside the gene matches. The length of the CDR3 is 15 residues.

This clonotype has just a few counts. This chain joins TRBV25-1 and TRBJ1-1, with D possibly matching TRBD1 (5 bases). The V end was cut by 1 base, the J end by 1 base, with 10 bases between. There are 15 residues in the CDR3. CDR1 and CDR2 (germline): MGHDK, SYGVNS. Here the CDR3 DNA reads TGTGCCAGCAGTGAATCGGGGCGGGGGAACACTGAAGCTTTCTTT. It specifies CASSESGRGNTEAFF.